The clone carrying this T cell receptor (beta chain) was seen a few times. Its antigen is unidentified. The germline CDR1 and CDR2 sequences are SGHTA and FQGTGA. The CDR3 runs 15 residues. Between the trimmed V and J ends, which lost 5 bases and 2 bases, there was a span of 15 bases. The sample originates from a study of post-analysis software for immune sequencing data. The library was made from cDNA and included unique molecular identifiers. A population of 1 to 10 million T cells gave rise to roughly 0.5 million cDNA molecules. TCRdb independently ran MiXCR on the PCR reads; one entry per CDR3 protein. The table records 800,000 to 950,000 distinct CDR3 sequences, roughly 50% of them present only once. Study observations and caveats: Strong co-clustering by F measure was evident for samples that had been prepared in the same batch. In patients, TRBV5-6, TRBV5-1 and TRBV20-1 belonged to roughly 5 TRBV segments found more frequently than in controls. Significantly lower normalized Chao1 diversity was seen in multiple sclerosis patients than in controls.

The chain recombines TRBV7-3 with TRBJ2-5; D ambiguous. This receptor was taken from a girl aged 10 to 17 with multiple sclerosis. Sequencing was carried out using blood. The CDR3, as DNA: TGTGCCAGCAGCCCAGCTCCTTACAAACAAGAGACCCAGTACTTC. Translated, it gives CASSPAPYKQETQYF.